This T cell receptor beta chain came from a study of tumor-infiltrating lymphocytes in oesophageal squamous cell carcinoma. The trim removed 5 bases at V and 6 bases at J, leaving 10 bases unmatched. From germline, CDR1 is SGHVS and CDR2 FQNEAQ. The CDR3 runs 14 residues. TCRdb recomputed calls from the PCR reads with MiXCR, one row per CDR3 protein. The sample yields some 18,000 distinct CDR3 sequences, about 38% seen once. The receptor comes from a male donor with esophageal squamous cell carcinoma. The rearrangement links TRBV7-8 to TRBJ2-7; TRBD1 aligns across 7 bases. The sample comprised normal esophageal tissue next to the tumor. The CDR3 here is CASSLPGGSGEQYF. DNA of the CDR3: TGTGCCAGCAGCCTCCCAGGGGGTTCAGGCGAGCAGTACTTC.